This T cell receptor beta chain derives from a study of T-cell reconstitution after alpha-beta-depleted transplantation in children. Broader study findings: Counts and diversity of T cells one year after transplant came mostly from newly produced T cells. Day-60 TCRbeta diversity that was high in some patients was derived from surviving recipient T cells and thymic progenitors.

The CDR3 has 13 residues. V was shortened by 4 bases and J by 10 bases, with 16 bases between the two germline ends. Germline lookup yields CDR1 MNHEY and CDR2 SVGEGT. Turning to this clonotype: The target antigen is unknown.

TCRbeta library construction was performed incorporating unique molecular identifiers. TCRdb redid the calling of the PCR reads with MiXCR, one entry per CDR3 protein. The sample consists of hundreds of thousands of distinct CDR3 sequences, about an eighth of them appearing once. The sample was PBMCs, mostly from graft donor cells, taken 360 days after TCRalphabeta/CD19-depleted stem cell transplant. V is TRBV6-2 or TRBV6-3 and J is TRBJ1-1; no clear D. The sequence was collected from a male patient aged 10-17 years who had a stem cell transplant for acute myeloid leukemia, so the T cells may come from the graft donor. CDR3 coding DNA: TGTGCCAGCAGTTTCCGCCCGAAAGACCGAGCTTTCTTT. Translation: CASSFRPKDRAFF.